This TCR beta chain was sequenced in a study of blood T cell repertoires in COVID-19. CDR3 length: 14 residues. CDR1 and CDR2 from the germline V gene are SNHLY and FYNNEI. The V gene lost 3 bases and the J gene lost 1 base, with 9 bases spanning the gap. TCRdb's table, derived via immunoSEQ multiplex PCR, lists solely in-frame clones and lacks some. The table has 82,000 or so clones, around 88% seen once. The sample taken for sequencing was PBMCs or T cells enriched from blood (not recorded which). The chain recombines TRBV2 with TRBJ2-5, with TRBD1 as a possible D gene (6 bases). The sequence derives from a woman between 45 and 65 years old with acute COVID-19. The CDR3 bases are TGTGCCAGCAGTGAGTGGGACACCCAAGAGACCCAGTACTTC. Its translation: CASSEWDTQETQYF. The complete variable domain, with remaining parts taken from reference TRBV2 and TRBJ2-5, reads EPEVTQTPSHQVTQMGQEVILRCVPISNHLYFYWYRQILGQKVEFLVSFYNNEISEKSEIFDDQFSVERPDGSNFTLKIRSTKLEDSAMYFCASSEWDTQETQYFGPGTRLLVL.